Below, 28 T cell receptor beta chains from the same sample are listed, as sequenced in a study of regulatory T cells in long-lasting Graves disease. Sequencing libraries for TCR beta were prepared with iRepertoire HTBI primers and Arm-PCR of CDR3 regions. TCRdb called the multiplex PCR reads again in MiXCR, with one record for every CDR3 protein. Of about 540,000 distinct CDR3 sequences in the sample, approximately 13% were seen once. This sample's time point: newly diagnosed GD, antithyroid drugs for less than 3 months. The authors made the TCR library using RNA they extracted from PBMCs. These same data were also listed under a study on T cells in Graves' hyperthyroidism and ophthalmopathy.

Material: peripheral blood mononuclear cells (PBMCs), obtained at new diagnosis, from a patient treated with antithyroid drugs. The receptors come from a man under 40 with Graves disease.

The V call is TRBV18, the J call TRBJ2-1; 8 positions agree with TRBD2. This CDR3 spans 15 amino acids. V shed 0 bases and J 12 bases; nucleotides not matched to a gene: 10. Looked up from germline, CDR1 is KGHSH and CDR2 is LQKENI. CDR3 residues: CASSPPSTSAVWQFF. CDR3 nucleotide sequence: TGTGCCAGCTCACCACCGTCGACTAGCGCTGTATGGCAGTTCTTC.

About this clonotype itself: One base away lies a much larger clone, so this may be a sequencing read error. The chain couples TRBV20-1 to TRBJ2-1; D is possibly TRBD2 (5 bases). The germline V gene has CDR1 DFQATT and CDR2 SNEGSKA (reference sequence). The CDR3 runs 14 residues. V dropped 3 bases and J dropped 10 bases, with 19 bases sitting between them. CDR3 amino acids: CSASSPEGGYEQFF. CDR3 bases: TGCAGTGCTAGCTCACCCGAGGGTGGCTACGAGCAGTTCTTC.

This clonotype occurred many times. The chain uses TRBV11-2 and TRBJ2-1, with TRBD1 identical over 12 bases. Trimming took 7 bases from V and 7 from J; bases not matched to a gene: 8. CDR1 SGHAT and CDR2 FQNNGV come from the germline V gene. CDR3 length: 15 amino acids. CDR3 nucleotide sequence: TGTGCCAGCACTCGTGGGACAGGGGGCGCGAATGAGCAGTTCTTC. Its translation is CASTRGTGGANEQFF.

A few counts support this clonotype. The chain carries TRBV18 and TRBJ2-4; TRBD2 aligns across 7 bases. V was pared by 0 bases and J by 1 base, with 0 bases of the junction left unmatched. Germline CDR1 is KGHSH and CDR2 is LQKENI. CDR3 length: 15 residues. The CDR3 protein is CASSPPGGAKNIQYF. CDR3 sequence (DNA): TGTGCCAGCTCACCACCGGGGGGGGCCAAAAACATTCAGTACTTC.

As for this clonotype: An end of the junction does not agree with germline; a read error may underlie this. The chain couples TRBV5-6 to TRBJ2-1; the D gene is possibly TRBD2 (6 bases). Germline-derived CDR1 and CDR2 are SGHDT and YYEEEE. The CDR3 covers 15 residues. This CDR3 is CASSLGGGSYNGQFF. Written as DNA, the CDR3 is TGTGCCAGCAGCCTGGGAGGCGGTTCCTACAATGGGCAGTTCTTC.

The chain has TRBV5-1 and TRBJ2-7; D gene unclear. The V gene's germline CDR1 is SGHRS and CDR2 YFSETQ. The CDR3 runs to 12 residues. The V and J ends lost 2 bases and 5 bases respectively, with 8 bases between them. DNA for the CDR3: TGCGCCAGCAGCTTCGGACGACACGAGCAGTACTTC. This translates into CASSFGRHEQYF.

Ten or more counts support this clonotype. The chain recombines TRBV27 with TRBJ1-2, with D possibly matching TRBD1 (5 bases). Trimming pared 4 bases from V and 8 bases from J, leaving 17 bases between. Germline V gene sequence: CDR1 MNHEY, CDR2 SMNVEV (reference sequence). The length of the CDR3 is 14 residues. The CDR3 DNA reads TGTGCCAGCAGTTCCCCTGGGCAGGGCCACGGCTACACCTTC. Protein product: CASSSPGQGHGYTF.

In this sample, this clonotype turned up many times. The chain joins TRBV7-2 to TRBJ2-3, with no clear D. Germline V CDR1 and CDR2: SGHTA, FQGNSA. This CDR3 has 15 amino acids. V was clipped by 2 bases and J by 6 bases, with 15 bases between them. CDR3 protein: CASSLRLVIADTQYF. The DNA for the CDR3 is TGTGCCAGCAGCTTAAGGCTAGTCATCGCCGATACGCAGTATTTT.

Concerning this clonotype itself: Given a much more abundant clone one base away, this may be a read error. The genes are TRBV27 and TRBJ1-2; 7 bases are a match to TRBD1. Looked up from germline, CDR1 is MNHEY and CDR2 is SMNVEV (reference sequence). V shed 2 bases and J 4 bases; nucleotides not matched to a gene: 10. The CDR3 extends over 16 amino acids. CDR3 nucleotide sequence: TGTGCCAGCAGTTTAGGGGCCAGGGGGTCCATCTATGGCTACACCTTC. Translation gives CASSLGARGSIYGYTF.

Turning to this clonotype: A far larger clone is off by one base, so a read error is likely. CDR3 in DNA: TGTGCCAGCAGCCCCAGCAGGGGTAGCACGTACGAGCAGTACTTC. Translating gives CASSPSRGSTYEQYF. V and J are TRBV6-1 and TRBJ2-7, with D maybe TRBD1 (6 bases). The CDR3 loop spans 15 amino acids. CDR1 is MNHNS and CDR2 is SASEGT in the germline V gene. V gave up 6 bases and J gave up 4 bases, with 19 bases separating them.

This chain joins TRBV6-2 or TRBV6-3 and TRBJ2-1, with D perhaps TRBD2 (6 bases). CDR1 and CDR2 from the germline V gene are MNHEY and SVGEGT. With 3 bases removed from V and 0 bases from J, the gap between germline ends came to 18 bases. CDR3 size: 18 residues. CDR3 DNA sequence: TGTGCCAGCAGTTATCGCGTGGCTAGCGTTTCCTCCTACAATGAGCAGTTCTTC. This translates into CASSYRVASVSSYNEQFF.

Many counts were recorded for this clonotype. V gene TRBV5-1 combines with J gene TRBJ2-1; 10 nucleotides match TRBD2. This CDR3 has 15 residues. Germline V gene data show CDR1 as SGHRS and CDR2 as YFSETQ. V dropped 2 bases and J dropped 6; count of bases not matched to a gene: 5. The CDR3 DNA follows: TGCGCCAGCAGCTTTGTTCGACTAGCGGGCAATGAGCAGTTCTTC. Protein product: CASSFVRLAGNEQFF.

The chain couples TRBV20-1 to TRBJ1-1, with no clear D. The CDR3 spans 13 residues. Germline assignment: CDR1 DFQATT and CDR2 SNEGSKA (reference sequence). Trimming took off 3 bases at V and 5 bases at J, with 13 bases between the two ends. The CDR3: CSASPGHETEAFF. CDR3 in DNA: TGCAGTGCTAGCCCCGGGCATGAAACTGAAGCTTTCTTT.

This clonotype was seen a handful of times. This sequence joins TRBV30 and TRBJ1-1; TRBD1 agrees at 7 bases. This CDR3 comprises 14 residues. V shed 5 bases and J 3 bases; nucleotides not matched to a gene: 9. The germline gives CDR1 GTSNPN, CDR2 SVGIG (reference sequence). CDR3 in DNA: TGTGCCTGGCTAGAGGGGGCTGGGGACACTGAAGCTTTCTTT. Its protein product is CAWLEGAGDTEAFF.

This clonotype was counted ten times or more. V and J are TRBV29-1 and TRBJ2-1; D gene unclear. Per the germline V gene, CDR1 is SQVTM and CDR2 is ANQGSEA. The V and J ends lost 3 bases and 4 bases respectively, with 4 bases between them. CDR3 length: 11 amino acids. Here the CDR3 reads CSVEGYNEQFF. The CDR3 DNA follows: TGCAGCGTTGAGGGGTACAATGAGCAGTTCTTC.

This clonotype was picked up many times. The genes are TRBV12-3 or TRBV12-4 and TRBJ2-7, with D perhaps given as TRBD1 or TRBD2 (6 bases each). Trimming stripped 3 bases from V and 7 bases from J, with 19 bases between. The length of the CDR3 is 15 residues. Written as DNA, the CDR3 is TGTGCCAGCAGTTTCCTAGGAGGAGGGGGAAGTGAGCAGTACTTC. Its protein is CASSFLGGGGSEQYF.

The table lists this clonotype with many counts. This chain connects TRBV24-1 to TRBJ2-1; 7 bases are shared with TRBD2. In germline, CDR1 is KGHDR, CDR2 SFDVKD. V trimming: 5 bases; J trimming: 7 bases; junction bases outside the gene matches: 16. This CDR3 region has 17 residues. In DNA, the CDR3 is TGTGCCACCAGTGGTGGGAGGGTCCCCCCTTGGAATAATGAGCAGTTCTTC. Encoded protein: CATSGGRVPPWNNEQFF.

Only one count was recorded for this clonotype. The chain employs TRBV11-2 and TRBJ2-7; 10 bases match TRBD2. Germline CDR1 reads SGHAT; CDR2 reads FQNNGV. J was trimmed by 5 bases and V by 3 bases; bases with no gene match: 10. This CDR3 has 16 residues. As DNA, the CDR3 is TGTGCCAGCAGCTTGGGGTCTAGCGGGAGCAACCACGAGCAGTACTTC. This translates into CASSLGSSGSNHEQYF.

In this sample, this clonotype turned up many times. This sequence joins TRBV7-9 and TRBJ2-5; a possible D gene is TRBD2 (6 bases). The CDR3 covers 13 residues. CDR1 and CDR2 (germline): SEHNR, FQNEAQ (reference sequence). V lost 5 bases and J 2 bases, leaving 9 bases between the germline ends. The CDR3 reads CASSQGLQETQYF. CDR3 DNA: TGTGCCAGCAGCCAGGGACTGCAAGAGACCCAGTACTTC.

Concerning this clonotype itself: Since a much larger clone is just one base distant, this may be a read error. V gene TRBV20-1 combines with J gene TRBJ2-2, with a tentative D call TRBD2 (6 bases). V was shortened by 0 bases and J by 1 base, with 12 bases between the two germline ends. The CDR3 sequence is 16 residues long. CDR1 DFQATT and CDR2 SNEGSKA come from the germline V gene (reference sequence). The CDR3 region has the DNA TGCAGTGCTAGAGATAAGGCGGGGCAGAACACCGGGGAGCTGTTTTTT. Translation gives CSARDKAGQNTGELFF.

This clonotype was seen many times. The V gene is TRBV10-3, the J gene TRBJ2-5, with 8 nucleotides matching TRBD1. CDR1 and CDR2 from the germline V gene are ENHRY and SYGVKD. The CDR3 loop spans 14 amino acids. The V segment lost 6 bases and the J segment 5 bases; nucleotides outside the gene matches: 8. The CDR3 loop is CAIRSQGALETQYF. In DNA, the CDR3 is TGTGCCATCAGGAGCCAGGGGGCGTTGGAGACCCAGTACTTC.

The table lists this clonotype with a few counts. CDR3 nucleotide sequence: TGTGCCAGCAGCCAAGTGTGGGGGGGCGAGTACAATGAGCAGTTCTTC. It yields the protein CASSQVWGGEYNEQFF. The chain links TRBV14 to TRBJ2-1; a possible D gene is TRBD2 (7 bases). V was shortened by 1 base and J by 4 bases, with 14 bases between the two germline ends. There are 16 residues in the CDR3. Looked up from germline, CDR1 is SGHDN and CDR2 is FVKESK.

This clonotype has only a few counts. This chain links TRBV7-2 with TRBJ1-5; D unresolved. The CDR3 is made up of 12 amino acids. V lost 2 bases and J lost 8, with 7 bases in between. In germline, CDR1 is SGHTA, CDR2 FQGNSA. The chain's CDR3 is CASSLNGEPQHF. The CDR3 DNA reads TGTGCCAGCAGCTTAAACGGGGAGCCCCAGCATTTT.

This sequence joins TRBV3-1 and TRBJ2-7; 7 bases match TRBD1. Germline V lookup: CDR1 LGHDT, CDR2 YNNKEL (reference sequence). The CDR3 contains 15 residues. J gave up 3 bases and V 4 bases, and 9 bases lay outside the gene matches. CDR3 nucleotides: TGTGCCAGCAGCCCATCCCCGGGACAGAGCTACGAGCAGTACTTC. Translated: CASSPSPGQSYEQYF.

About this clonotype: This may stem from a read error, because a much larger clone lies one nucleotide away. The CDR3 loop reads CANRWGGNSPLHF. CDR3 DNA sequence: TGTGCCAACAGATGGGGGGGGAATTCACCCCTCCACTTT. This chain links TRBV3-1 with TRBJ1-6; maybe TRBD1 (5 bases). Trimming removed 10 bases from V and 7 bases from J, with 14 bases in between. This CDR3 contains 13 residues. Germline CDR1 and CDR2: LGHDT and YNNKEL (reference sequence).

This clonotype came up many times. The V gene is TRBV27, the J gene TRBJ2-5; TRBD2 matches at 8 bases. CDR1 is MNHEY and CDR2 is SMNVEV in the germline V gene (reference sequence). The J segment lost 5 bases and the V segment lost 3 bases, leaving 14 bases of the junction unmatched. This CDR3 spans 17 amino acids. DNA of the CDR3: TGTGCCAGCAGTTTCTTAAGCGGGAGCGATGCCTGGGAGACCCAGTACTTC. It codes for CASSFLSGSDAWETQYF.

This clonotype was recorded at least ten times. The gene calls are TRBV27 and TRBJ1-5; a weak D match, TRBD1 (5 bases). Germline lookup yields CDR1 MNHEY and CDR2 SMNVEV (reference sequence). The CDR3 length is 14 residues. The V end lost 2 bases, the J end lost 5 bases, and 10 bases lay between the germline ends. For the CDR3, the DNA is TGTGCCAGCAGTTTACAGGGAGGGCATCAGCCCCAGCATTTT. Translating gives CASSLQGGHQPQHF.

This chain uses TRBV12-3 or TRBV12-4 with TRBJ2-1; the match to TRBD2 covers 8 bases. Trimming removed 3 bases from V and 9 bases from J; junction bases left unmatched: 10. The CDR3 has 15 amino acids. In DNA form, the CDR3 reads TGTGCCAGCAGTTTCCCCAGCGGGAGATTGGGTGAGCAGTTCTTC. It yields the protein CASSFPSGRLGEQFF.